The 10 T cell receptor beta chains below come from one sample, sequenced in a study of OX40 agonist ivuxolimab in advanced cancers. Profiling relied on immunoSEQ multiplex PCR, and the TCRdb table lists in-frame clones only, not all of them. The repertoire includes about 34,000 clones, approximately 80% of them detected once, and 2.6% sits in the top ten. The sample was CD4+ or CD8+ T cells sorted from blood, taken in a trial of the OX40 agonist ivuxolimab. The source of these receptors is an adult with an advanced solid tumor such as melanoma, head and neck, liver or kidney cancer.

The rearrangement joins TRBV5-1 to TRBJ2-5; 10 bases fit TRBD2. The CDR3 is 16 amino acids. The germline V gene has CDR1 SGHRS and CDR2 YFSETQ. V shed 1 base, J shed 5 bases, and the junction held 8 bases outside the gene matches. CDR3 in amino acids: CASSLMPAGGLETQYF. The CDR3, as DNA: TGCGCCAGCAGCTTGATGCCAGCGGGGGGGCTTGAGACCCAGTACTTC.

J is TRBJ2-3 and V is TRBV7-9; TRBD2 might be the D (6 bases). Germline assignment: CDR1 SEHNR and CDR2 FQNEAQ (reference sequence). This CDR3 contains 17 residues. Trimming removed 0 bases at V and 0 bases at J, with 13 bases between. The CDR3 reads CASSLASGASSTDTQYF. CDR3 bases: TGTGCCAGCAGCTTAGCTAGCGGAGCCTCTAGCACAGATACGCAGTATTTT. The entire variable domain, with the rest obtained from reference TRBV7-9 and TRBJ2-3, is as follows: DTGVSQNPRHKITKRGQNVTFRCDPISEHNRLYWYRQTLGQGPEFLTYFQNEAQLEKSRLLSDRFSAERPKGSFSTLEIQRTEQGDSAMYLCASSLASGASSTDTQYFGPGTRLTVL.

The CDR3 is CASSAGQNTEAFF. CDR3 nucleotide sequence: TGTGCCAGCTCAGCTGGCCAGAACACTGAAGCTTTCTTT. The chain combines TRBV18 with TRBJ1-1; D is ambiguous. The CDR3 is 13 amino acids. Germline CDR1 reads KGHSH; CDR2 reads LQKENI. Trimming took 5 bases from V and 1 from J, leaving 8 bases between them.

As concerns this clone: Different DNA sequences within this sample yield the same CDR3. The V gene is TRBV19, the J gene TRBJ1-2; D not resolved. Deletions cut 9 bases from V and 1 base from J, with 6 bases between. This CDR3 has 11 residues. From germline, CDR1 is LNHDA and CDR2 SQIVND (reference sequence). The CDR3 DNA follows: TGTGCCAGCCGAGATAACTATGGCTACACCTTC. It yields the protein CASRDNYGYTF.

This chain joins TRBV25-1 and TRBJ1-1; D is unclear. The germline gives CDR1 MGHDK, CDR2 SYGVNS. Trimming stripped 2 bases from V and 2 bases from J, with 6 bases between. This CDR3 contains 13 residues. The CDR3 DNA is TGTGCCAGCAGTGAACACAGAAACACTGAAGCTTTCTTT. Translation gives CASSEHRNTEAFF.

The J gene is TRBJ2-7, the V gene TRBV7-2; 10 bases match TRBD1. V shed 4 bases and J 6 bases; nucleotides not matched to a gene: 3. Germline values: CDR1 SGHTA, CDR2 FQGNSA. This CDR3 has 13 residues. The CDR3 loop is CASSWDRGGEQYF. CDR3 coding DNA: TGTGCCAGCAGCTGGGACAGGGGAGGCGAGCAGTACTTC.

The table lists this clone with a count of one. The chain uses TRBV2 and TRBJ1-1, with D perhaps TRBD1 (6 bases). V shed 7 bases and J shed 2 bases, with 11 bases lying between them. This CDR3 is 13 amino acids long. Per germline, CDR1 SNHLY and CDR2 FYNNEI. CDR3 sequence (DNA): TGTGCCAGCAAGGACAGTTTTAACACTGAAGCTTTCTTT. Residues: CASKDSFNTEAFF.

This sequence joins TRBV7-8 and TRBJ1-3; TRBD1 is a possible D gene (5 bases). The V end lost 3 bases, the J end lost 0 bases, and 9 bases lay between the germline ends. Germline assignment: CDR1 SGHVS and CDR2 FQNEAQ. CDR3 length: 15 residues. The CDR3 DNA follows: TGTGCCAGCAGCTTGGACACAATCTCTGGAAACACCATATATTTT. Translated: CASSLDTISGNTIYF.

The chain employs TRBV2 and TRBJ1-5; 9 bases are shared with TRBD1. The CDR3 runs 16 residues. Germline loops: CDR1 SNHLY, CDR2 FYNNEI. The trim removed 4 bases at V and 0 bases at J, leaving 4 bases unmatched. In nucleotides, the CDR3 is TGTGCCAGCAGTGGAGGACAGGGGAATAGCAATCAGCCCCAGCATTTT. This sequence encodes CASSGGQGNSNQPQHF.

The chain combines TRBV13 with TRBJ2-2; 7 nucleotides align to TRBD1. The CDR3 is made up of 17 amino acids. The J segment lost 6 bases and the V segment lost 6 bases, leaving 16 bases of the junction unmatched. CDR1 PRHDT and CDR2 FYEKMQ come from the germline V gene (reference sequence). The CDR3 here is CASRANPTGSRPGELFF. The CDR3 nucleotides read TGTGCCAGCAGGGCTAACCCGACAGGGTCCCGGCCCGGGGAGCTGTTTTTT.